The 6 T cell receptor beta chains given below trace back to one sample, sequenced in a study of blood T cell repertoires in COVID-19. Libraries were prepared by immunoSEQ multiplex PCR; TCRdb keeps only in-frame clonotypes and omits some of them. This table holds 150,000 to 200,000 clones, just under 90% found once. The sample comprised peripheral blood. Every receptor here comes from a man between 18 and 29 years old with active or convalescent COVID-19.

For the CDR3, the DNA is TGCAGCGCTATCGACGAAGAGGGGGACCGAAAACTGTTTTTT. Its translation is CSAIDEEGDRKLFF. The V and J genes are TRBV29-1 and TRBJ1-4; D is perhaps TRBD1 (6 bases). V lost 7 bases and J 10 bases, leaving 22 bases between the germline ends. Germline V gene data show CDR1 as SQVTM and CDR2 as ANQGSEA. This CDR3 is built from 14 residues.

The chain combines TRBV6-6 with TRBJ1-2; possibly TRBD1 for D (5 bases). CDR1 and CDR2 (germline): MNHNY, SVGAGI (reference sequence). V was shortened by 7 bases and J by 4 bases, with 16 bases between the two germline ends. The CDR3 is 14 residues long. The CDR3 nucleotides read TGTGCCAGCACAGATCAGGGAGGAGGCTATGGCTACACCTTC. Residues: CASTDQGGGYGYTF.

The J gene is TRBJ1-1, the V gene TRBV7-2; perhaps TRBD1 as D (5 bases). Trimming cost V 6 bases and J 0 bases, with 11 bases left between them. The CDR3 has 14 amino acids. CDR1 is SGHTA and CDR2 is FQGNSA in the germline V gene. As DNA, the CDR3 is TGTGCCAGCAGTGCCGACAGACTGAACACTGAAGCTTTCTTT. Its translation: CASSADRLNTEAFF. The full variable domain, completed using reference TRBV7-2 and TRBJ1-1, is GAGVSQSPSNKVTEKGKDVELRCDPISGHTALYWYRQSLGQGLEFLIYFQGNSAPDKSGLPSDRFSAERTGGSVSTLTIQRTQQEDSAVYLCASSADRLNTEAFFGQGTRLTVV.

The chain uses TRBV9 and TRBJ2-3, with TRBD1 matching 8 bases. CDR3 size: 17 residues. Unmatched junction bases numbered 8, after V lost 0 bases and J lost 2 bases. Germline CDR1 SGDLS, CDR2 YYNGEE. The CDR3 loop reads CASSVARDRPATDTQYF. The CDR3 DNA sequence: TGTGCCAGCAGCGTAGCACGGGACAGGCCGGCCACAGATACGCAGTATTTT.

The chain couples TRBV9 to TRBJ1-1; TRBD1 matches at 9 bases. The CDR3 runs to 11 residues. Germline trimming cut 0 bases from V and 13 bases from J; bases unmatched to any gene: 1. Germline CDR1 and CDR2: SGDLS and YYNGEE. CDR3: CASSVGTGVFF. CDR3 sequence (DNA): TGTGCCAGCAGCGTAGGGACAGGGGTTTTCTTT.

The genes are TRBV4-2 and TRBJ1-3; D is perhaps TRBD1 (5 bases). The ends were cut back, 3 bases at V and 4 bases at J, with 19 bases in the middle. Germline V gene data show CDR1 as LGHNA and CDR2 as YNFKEQ. CDR3 size: 17 residues. The CDR3 region is CASSQSSLGGAGNTIYF. The CDR3 nucleotides read TGTGCCAGCAGCCAGAGTTCCCTGGGAGGGGCAGGAAACACCATATATTTT.